Listed below are T cell receptor beta chains from one sample, sequenced in a study of cytomegalovirus exposure and HLA in healthy donors. Using immunoSEQ multiplex PCR, the repertoire was profiled, and TCRdb retains in-frame clones only, with some absent. The table lists tens of thousands of clones, about 91% of them singletons. The sample was PBMCs. The receptors shown here come from a man in his late teens or twenties in good health and CMV-seronegative. CDR3s leave out the opening cysteine and the closing phenylalanine or tryptophan. D genes are given only for firm matches.

CDR3: ASSPQWTGTSYEQY
V: TRBV28
J: TRBJ2-7
D: TRBD1

CDR3: ASSGLAGADTQY
V: TRBV6-1
J: TRBJ2-3
D: TRBD2

CDR3: ASRDLAGLFNEQF
V: TRBV19
J: TRBJ2-1
D: TRBD2

CDR3: ASKRPGTGGMDTQY
V: TRBV27
J: TRBJ2-3
D: TRBD1

CDR3: ASSNDRATDTQY
V: TRBV5-5
J: TRBJ2-3
D: TRBD1

CDR3: ASSLLRDRLRQPQH
V: TRBV19
J: TRBJ1-5
D: TRBD1

CDR3: ASSLAGRWGQGKYEQY
V: TRBV28
J: TRBJ2-7
D: TRBD1

CDR3: ASSLREKLF
V: TRBV28
J: TRBJ1-4
D: NA

CDR3: SGALYGYT
V: TRBV29-1
J: TRBJ1-2
D: NA

CDR3: ATSRDADSYEQY
V: TRBV15
J: TRBJ2-7
D: NA

CDR3: ASSPIGQGLYNEQF
V: TRBV18
J: TRBJ2-1
D: TRBD1

CDR3: ASRQVGDRGYT
V: TRBV5-1
J: TRBJ1-2
D: NA

CDR3: ASSSGDGNEQF
V: TRBV7-3
J: TRBJ2-1
D: NA

CDR3: ASSLQSSTPNPYEQY
V: TRBV5-8
J: TRBJ2-7
D: NA

CDR3: ASSPGLAGGSEQF
V: TRBV5-4
J: TRBJ2-1
D: TRBD2

CDR3: ASSPRLVSSGRGNEQF
V: TRBV7-6
J: TRBJ2-1
D: TRBD2